The TCR beta chain described here comes from a study of CD8 T cells in Susac syndrome. Random-hexamer reverse transcription was applied to about 0.45 to 1 ug RNA. Amplification of the TCR beta CDR3 was carried out by immunoSEQ multiplex PCR, which spanned a total of 54 Vbeta and 13 Jbeta segments. TCRdb re-called the immunoSEQ multiplex PCR reads with MiXCR, one entry per CDR3 protein. The sample includes about 250,000 distinct CDR3 sequences, 90% to 95% of them seen just once. The CDR3 is 14 residues long. Losses at the gene ends were 6 bases for V and 4 bases for J; bases not matched to a gene: 6. The V gene's germline CDR1 is DFQATT and CDR2 SNEGSKA (reference sequence).

This sequence originates from a human donor with multiple sclerosis. The sequenced sample was CD4+ T cells from PBMCs. The rearrangement joins TRBV20-1 to TRBJ2-5; 12 bases are a match to TRBD2. The CDR3 protein is CSAPSGGARETQYF. The CDR3 coding sequence is TGCAGTGCCCCTAGCGGGGGGGCCCGAGAGACCCAGTACTTC.